What follows are 27 T cell receptor beta chains derived from one specimen sequenced in a study of cytomegalovirus exposure and HLA in healthy donors. Researchers ran the PCR with 60 Vbeta and 13 Jbeta primers. Libraries were prepared by immunoSEQ multiplex PCR; TCRdb keeps only in-frame clonotypes and omits some of them. In the table there are 63,000 or so clones, roughly 80% of which are singletons. The specimen was PBMCs. These receptors were taken from a woman aged 30 to 39 in good health and CMV-seropositive.

The genes are TRBV5-4 and TRBJ2-7, with D tentatively TRBD1 (6 bases). V lost 2 bases, J lost 5 bases, and 11 bases lay in between. The germline V gene encodes CDR1 SGHNT and CDR2 YYREEE (reference sequence). The CDR3 is 13 amino acids. The CDR3 sequence is CASSFTGIHEQYF. The CDR3 coding sequence is TGTGCCAGCAGCTTTACAGGGATCCACGAGCAGTACTTC.

The chain employs TRBV4-1 and TRBJ1-1, with D possibly matching TRBD1 (6 bases). The CDR3 is made up of 14 amino acids. Trimming took off 4 bases at V and 5 bases at J, with 14 bases between the two ends. Germline CDR1 and CDR2: MGHRA and YSYEKL. Written as DNA, the CDR3 is TGCGCCAGCAGCCCGAAGAGGGGACAAACTGAAGCTTTCTTT. Translating it yields CASSPKRGQTEAFF.

The chain is built from TRBV28 and TRBJ2-3; 9 bases match TRBD1. Germline lookup yields CDR1 MDHEN and CDR2 SYDVKM. The CDR3 has 17 amino acids. V shed 7 bases, J shed 0 bases, and the junction held 11 bases outside the gene matches. Written as DNA, the CDR3 is TGTGCCAGCAATCCCCCACGAGGGACAGGGAGCACAGATACGCAGTATTTT. Translated, it gives CASNPPRGTGSTDTQYF.

V gene TRBV5-1 combines with J gene TRBJ1-1, with TRBD1 as a possible D gene (6 bases). CDR1 is SGHRS, CDR2 YFSETQ, per germline. The CDR3 is 15 amino acids. V lost 9 bases and J lost 2, with 20 bases in between. CDR3 in amino acids: CATAQTGASNTEAFF. In DNA form, the CDR3 reads TGCGCCACCGCCCAGACAGGAGCCTCTAACACTGAAGCTTTCTTT. The full variable domain, its missing parts supplied by reference TRBV5-1 and TRBJ1-1, is KAGVTQTPRYLIKTRGQQVTLSCSPISGHRSVSWYQQTPGQGLQFLFEYFSETQRNKGNFPGRFSGRQFSNSRSEMNVSTLELGDSALYLCATAQTGASNTEAFFGQGTRLTVV.

The V gene is TRBV6-6, the J gene TRBJ2-7, with TRBD1 matching over 9 bases. Germline V gene lookup returns CDR1 MNHNY and CDR2 SVGAGI (reference sequence). The CDR3 has 13 residues. The trim removed 6 bases at V and 7 bases at J, leaving 7 bases unmatched. CDR3 nucleotides: TGTGCCAGCAGGTCGACAGGGGGTAGAGAGCAGTACTTC. It yields the protein CASRSTGGREQYF.

The chain carries TRBV7-2 and TRBJ2-3, with TRBD2 as a possible D gene (5 bases). Germline-derived CDR1 and CDR2 are SGHTA and FQGNSA. Trimming removed 6 bases from V and 4 bases from J, with 14 bases in between. There are 14 residues in the CDR3. CDR3: CASSIQRPPDTQYF. Written as DNA, the CDR3 is TGTGCCAGCAGTATCCAGCGGCCCCCAGATACGCAGTATTTT.

The chain is built from TRBV27 and TRBJ1-1; the match to TRBD1 covers 8 bases. The trim removed 8 bases at V and 8 bases at J, leaving 13 bases unmatched. This CDR3 is 14 amino acids long. Looked up from germline, CDR1 is MNHEY and CDR2 is SMNVEV (reference sequence). This CDR3 reads CASCMLDRAGEAFF. CDR3 DNA: TGTGCCAGCTGTATGCTGGACAGGGCGGGGGAAGCTTTCTTT.

This chain joins TRBV7-7 and TRBJ2-2; TRBD2 aligns across 10 bases. The CDR3 is made up of 16 amino acids. The germline V gene encodes CDR1 SSHAT and CDR2 FNYEAQ (reference sequence). Trimming removed 3 bases from V and 0 bases from J; junction bases left unmatched: 1. The CDR3: CASSFLAGANTGELFF. CDR3 DNA sequence: TGTGCCAGCAGCTTTCTAGCGGGGGCGAACACCGGGGAGCTGTTTTTT.

The rearrangement uses TRBV6-5 and TRBJ2-3, with D tentatively TRBD1 (6 bases). V dropped 1 base and J dropped 4 bases, with 6 bases sitting between them. This CDR3 has 13 residues. Germline V gene sequence: CDR1 MNHEY, CDR2 SVGAGI. The CDR3 loop is CASSYYRADTQYF. The CDR3 DNA reads as TGTGCCAGCAGTTACTACAGGGCAGATACGCAGTATTTT.

There are a few counts of this clone. The chain has TRBV7-3 and TRBJ1-5, with D hard to call. V was trimmed by 3 bases and J by 3 bases, leaving 12 bases between them. The CDR3 loop spans 15 amino acids. Germline assignment: CDR1 SGHTA and CDR2 FQGTGA. Here the CDR3 DNA reads TGTGCCAGCAGCTTTGGCCCGGAGGCCAATCAGCCCCAGCATTTT. Its translation: CASSFGPEANQPQHF. Full variable domain (rest looked up from reference TRBV7-3 and TRBJ1-5): GAGVSQTPSNKVTEKGKYVELRCDPISGHTALYWYRQSLGQGPEFLIYFQGTGAADDSGLPNDRFFAVRPEGSVSTLKIQRTERGDSAVYLCASSFGPEANQPQHFGDGTRLSIL.

This sequence joins TRBV28 and TRBJ1-2; perhaps TRBD1 as D (6 bases). Deletions cut 6 bases from V and 3 bases from J, with 17 bases between. Germline CDR1 reads MDHEN; CDR2 reads SYDVKM. This CDR3 comprises 15 residues. CDR3 loop: CASRRHRRGDYGYTF. CDR3 DNA: TGTGCCAGCAGACGTCACCGCAGGGGCGACTATGGCTACACCTTC.

Regarding this clone: This specimen includes other DNA sequences encoding the same CDR3. The rearrangement links TRBV5-1 to TRBJ1-2; 7 nucleotides match TRBD1. The trim removed 3 bases at V and 3 bases at J, leaving 2 bases unmatched. The CDR3 is 13 amino acids. Germline V gene lookup returns CDR1 SGHRS and CDR2 YFSETQ. This chain's CDR3 is CASSSTGDYGYTF. The CDR3 coding sequence is TGCGCCAGCAGCTCCACAGGGGACTATGGCTACACCTTC. Based on the CDR3 plus reference TRBV5-1 and TRBJ1-2, the full variable domain is KAGVTQTPRYLIKTRGQQVTLSCSPISGHRSVSWYQQTPGQGLQFLFEYFSETQRNKGNFPGRFSGRQFSNSRSEMNVSTLELGDSALYLCASSSTGDYGYTFGSGTRLTVV.

The V call is TRBV28, the J call TRBJ2-1; D gene unclear. The CDR3 has 15 amino acids. Germline V CDR1 and CDR2: MDHEN, SYDVKM. V lost 5 bases, J lost 2 bases, and 13 bases lay in between. The chain's CDR3 is CASSLLEAPYNEQFF. The CDR3 DNA reads TGTGCCAGCAGTCTCCTAGAGGCCCCCTACAATGAGCAGTTCTTC.

This clone has a single count. J is TRBJ2-7 and V is TRBV11-2, with a possible D match to TRBD2 (6 bases). Looked up from germline, CDR1 is SGHAT and CDR2 is FQNNGV. CDR3 size: 15 residues. V was pared by 6 bases and J by 2 bases, with 17 bases between. CDR3 residues: CASSPGSGPTYEQYF. As DNA, the CDR3 is TGTGCCAGCAGTCCCGGGAGCGGACCCACCTACGAGCAGTACTTC.

This chain uses TRBV4-2 with TRBJ1-3; 12 positions agree with TRBD1. Germline trimming cut 4 bases from V and 2 bases from J; bases unmatched to any gene: 3. CDR3 length equals 16 residues. Germline V gives CDR1 LGHNA, CDR2 YNFKEQ. The CDR3 DNA follows: TGTGCCAGCAGCCGGGACAGGGGGCTACCTGGAAACACCATATATTTT. Translation: CASSRDRGLPGNTIYF.

This chain connects TRBV5-1 to TRBJ2-7, with TRBD1 as a possible D gene (6 bases). The CDR3 totals 14 residues. Trimming removed 1 base at V and 5 bases at J, with 13 bases between. Germline loops: CDR1 SGHRS, CDR2 YFSETQ. This chain's CDR3 is CASSLSQGNHEQYF. The CDR3 nucleotides are TGCGCCAGCAGCTTGTCACAGGGAAACCACGAGCAGTACTTC.

This chain uses TRBV6-5 with TRBJ1-5, with 7 nucleotides matching TRBD1. Germline trimming cut 6 bases from V and 0 bases from J; bases unmatched to any gene: 5. Per the germline V gene, CDR1 is MNHEY and CDR2 is SVGAGI. This CDR3 has 15 amino acids. The CDR3 nucleotides are TGTGCCAGCAGCCCGGACAGGCTTAGCAATCAGCCCCAGCATTTT. Amino acid sequence: CASSPDRLSNQPQHF.

This clone was detected many times. The rearrangement joins TRBV30 to TRBJ1-2; D uncertain. Germline V gives CDR1 GTSNPN, CDR2 SVGIG (reference sequence). The CDR3 consists of 14 residues. V lost 2 bases and J lost 4, with 14 bases in between. As DNA, the CDR3 is TGTGCCTGGAGTACCGACAAAGCCCTCTATGGCTACACCTTC. This codes for CAWSTDKALYGYTF.

This clone was seen only once. This chain joins TRBV28 and TRBJ1-2, with a weak D call TRBD1 (6 bases). The CDR3 runs to 12 residues. CDR1 is MDHEN, CDR2 SYDVKM, per germline. The germline V and J ends were trimmed by 9 bases and 4 bases, with 12 bases remaining between them. The DNA for the CDR3 is TGTGCCAGTCAGGGGACGTCCTATGGCTACACCTTC. Its protein is CASQGTSYGYTF.

This rearrangement joins TRBV5-1 to TRBJ2-6; D is possibly TRBD1 (6 bases). V was cut by 4 bases and J by 6 bases, with 14 bases left in between. The CDR3 runs 15 residues. Germline V gene data show CDR1 as SGHRS and CDR2 as YFSETQ. The CDR3 here is CASSLGSGAANVLTF. Written as DNA, the CDR3 is TGCGCCAGCAGCCTGGGATCAGGGGCGGCCAACGTCCTGACTTTC.

The rearrangement joins TRBV12-5 to TRBJ2-2, with TRBD2 matching 9 bases. Germline V gives CDR1 LGHNT, CDR2 FRNRAP. CDR3 length: 16 residues. With V trimmed by 2 bases and J by 3 bases, 4 bases remained unmatched. The DNA of the CDR3 is TGTGCTAGTGGTTTGCGTACTAGCGGGTACACCGGGGAGCTGTTTTTT. It is translated as CASGLRTSGYTGELFF.

The gene calls are TRBV6-5 and TRBJ1-2, with D uncertain. The germline V gene has CDR1 MNHEY and CDR2 SVGAGI. The CDR3 contains 12 residues. With 8 bases removed from V and 5 bases from J, the gap between germline ends came to 12 bases. DNA for the CDR3: TGTGCCAGCGTTAGCTCGGGGTATGGCTACACCTTC. Protein sequence: CASVSSGYGYTF.

Only one count was recorded for this clone. This chain connects TRBV4-1 to TRBJ2-7; 7 bases line up with TRBD2. The CDR3 runs to 15 residues. The V gene end was trimmed by 1 base and the J gene end by 7 bases; junction bases not matched to a gene: 10. Looked up from germline, CDR1 is MGHRA and CDR2 is YSYEKL. CDR3 coding DNA: TGCGCCAGCAGCCAAGTCGGGGGGAGCTCGGGTGAGCAGTACTTC. Translation: CASSQVGGSSGEQYF.

V usage is TRBV6-4 and J usage is TRBJ1-4; 7 bases match TRBD1. CDR1 MRHNA and CDR2 SNTAGT come from the germline V gene. V shed 6 bases and J 5 bases; nucleotides not matched to a gene: 9. The CDR3 loop spans 15 amino acids. CDR3 nucleotides: TGTGCCAGCAGAAAACAGGGGATGCCGAATGAAAAACTGTTTTTT. Amino acids: CASRKQGMPNEKLFF.

This clone was seen a few times. The chain links TRBV28 to TRBJ2-1; TRBD2 matches 8 bases. The CDR3 is 15 amino acids. The germline V gene has CDR1 MDHEN and CDR2 SYDVKM. Unmatched junction bases numbered 1, after V lost 1 base and J lost 2 bases. CDR3 sequence: CASSLLGLAYNEQFF. CDR3 DNA: TGTGCCAGCAGTTTATTGGGACTAGCCTACAATGAGCAGTTCTTC.

The chain combines TRBV15 with TRBJ1-5, with 8 bases lining up with TRBD1. Germline CDR1 reads LNHNV; CDR2 reads YYDKDF (reference sequence). The length of the CDR3 is 15 residues. The V segment lost 5 bases and the J segment 7 bases; nucleotides outside the gene matches: 10. This CDR3 reads CATSGYQGAEQPQHF. The CDR3 nucleotides read TGTGCCACCAGCGGATATCAGGGGGCTGAACAGCCCCAGCATTTT.

There are a few counts of this clone. The genes are TRBV28 and TRBJ1-5, with 11 bases fitting TRBD1. CDR3 length equals 15 residues. Germline V lookup: CDR1 MDHEN, CDR2 SYDVKM. V lost 6 bases to trimming and J lost 6 bases; unmatched junction nucleotides: 7. Here the CDR3 reads CASSSGTGGFQPQHF. The CDR3 DNA follows: TGTGCCAGCAGCTCCGGGACAGGGGGGTTTCAGCCCCAGCATTTT.